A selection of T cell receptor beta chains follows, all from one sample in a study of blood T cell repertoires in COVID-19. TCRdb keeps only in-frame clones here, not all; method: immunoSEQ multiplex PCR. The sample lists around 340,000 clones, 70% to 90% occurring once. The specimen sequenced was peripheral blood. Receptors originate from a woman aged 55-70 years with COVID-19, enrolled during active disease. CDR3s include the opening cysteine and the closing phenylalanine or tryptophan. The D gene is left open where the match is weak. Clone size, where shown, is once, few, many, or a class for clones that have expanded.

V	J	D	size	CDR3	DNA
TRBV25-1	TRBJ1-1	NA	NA	CASSGPPGANTEAFF	TGTGCCAGCAGTGGGCCCCCGGGAGCGAACACTGAAGCTTTCTTT
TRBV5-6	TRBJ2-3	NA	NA	CASSSFSTDTQYF	TGTGCCAGCAGCTCCTTTAGCACAGATACGCAGTATTTT
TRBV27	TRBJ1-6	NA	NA	CASSLERGTYNSPLHF	TGTGCCAGCAGTTTAGAGCGGGGTACCTATAATTCACCCCTCCACTTT
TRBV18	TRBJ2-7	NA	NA	CASSPLWTTAYEQYF	TGTGCCAGCTCACCTCTTTGGACTACCGCCTACGAGCAGTACTTC
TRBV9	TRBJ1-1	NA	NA	CASSVGGENTEAFF	TGTGCCAGCAGCGTAGGCGGGGAGAACACTGAAGCTTTCTTT
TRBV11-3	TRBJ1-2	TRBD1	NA	CASSLEDRGLYGYTF	TGTGCCAGCAGCTTAGAGGACAGGGGGCTGTATGGCTACACCTTC
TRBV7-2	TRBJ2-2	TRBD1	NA	CASSYRGFTGELFF	TGTGCCAGCAGTTACAGGGGTTTCACCGGGGAGCTGTTTTTT
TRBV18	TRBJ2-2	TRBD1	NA	CASSPGTVGELFF	TGTGCCAGCTCACCAGGGACAGTCGGGGAGCTGTTTTTT
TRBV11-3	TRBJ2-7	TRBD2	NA	CASSLVTDSGGAGYEQYF	TGTGCCAGCAGCTTAGTGACCGATAGCGGGGGGGCCGGTTACGAGCAGTACTTC
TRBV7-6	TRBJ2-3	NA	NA	CASSPRRPSTDTQYF	TGTGCCAGCAGCCCAAGGAGACCAAGCACAGATACGCAGTATTTT
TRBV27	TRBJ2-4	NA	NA	CASSLCRGSSKNIQYF	TGTGCCAGCAGTTTATGTCGGGGGTCCTCCAAAAACATTCAGTACTTC
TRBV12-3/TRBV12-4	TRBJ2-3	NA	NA	CASSLLDTQYF	TGTGCCAGCAGCCTTTTGGATACGCAGTATTTT
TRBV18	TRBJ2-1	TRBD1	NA	CASSPPGTGVRYNEQFF	TGTGCCAGCTCACCACCGGGGACAGGGGTTAGGTACAATGAGCAGTTCTTC
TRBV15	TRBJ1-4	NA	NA	CATSRDVGGGEKLFF	TGTGCCACCAGCAGAGATGTTGGGGGGGGTGAAAAACTGTTTTTT
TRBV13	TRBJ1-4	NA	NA	CASSFGSDSRDEKLFF	TGTGCCAGCAGCTTCGGATCGGACTCCCGGGATGAAAAACTGTTTTTT
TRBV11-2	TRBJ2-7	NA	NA	CASSLLINEQYF	TGTGCCAGCAGCTTACTTATTAACGAGCAGTACTTC
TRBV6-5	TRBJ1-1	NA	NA	CASSYLQGTEAFF	TGTGCCAGCAGTTACCTCCAGGGAACTGAAGCTTTCTTT
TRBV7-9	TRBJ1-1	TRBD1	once	CASSSTGWATEAFF	TGTGCCAGCAGCTCGACAGGGTGGGCCACTGAAGCTTTCTTT
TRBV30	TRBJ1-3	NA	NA	CAAERGSGNTIYF	TGTGCCGCGGAAAGGGGTTCTGGAAACACCATATATTTT
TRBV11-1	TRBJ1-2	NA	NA	CASSPTGIYGYTF	TGTGCCAGCAGTCCTACAGGGATCTATGGCTACACCTTC
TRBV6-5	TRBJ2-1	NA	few	CASSPGNSYNEQFF	TGTGCCAGCAGTCCCGGGAACTCCTACAATGAGCAGTTCTTC
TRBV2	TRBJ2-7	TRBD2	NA	CASRRTSLYEQYF	TGTGCCAGCCGAAGGACTAGTTTGTACGAGCAGTACTTC